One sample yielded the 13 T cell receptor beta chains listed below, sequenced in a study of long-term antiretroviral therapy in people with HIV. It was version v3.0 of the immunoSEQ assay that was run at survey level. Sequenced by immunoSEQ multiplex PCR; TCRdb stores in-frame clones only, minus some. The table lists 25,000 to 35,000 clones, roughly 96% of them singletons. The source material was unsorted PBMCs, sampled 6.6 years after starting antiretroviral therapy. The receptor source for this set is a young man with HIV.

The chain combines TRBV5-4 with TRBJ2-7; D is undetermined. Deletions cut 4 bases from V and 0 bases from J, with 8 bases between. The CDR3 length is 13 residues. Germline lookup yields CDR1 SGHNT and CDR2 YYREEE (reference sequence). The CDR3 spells CASSHTLSYEQYF. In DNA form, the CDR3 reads TGTGCCAGCAGCCATACTCTCTCCTACGAGCAGTACTTC.

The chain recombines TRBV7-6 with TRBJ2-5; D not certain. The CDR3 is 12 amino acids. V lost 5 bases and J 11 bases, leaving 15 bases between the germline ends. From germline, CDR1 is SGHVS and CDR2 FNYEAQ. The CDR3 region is CASSQSPARQYF. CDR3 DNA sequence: TGTGCCAGCAGCCAATCCCCGGCCCGGCAGTACTTC.

CDR3 bases: TGTGCCAGCCGAGGACAACGCAATCAGCCCCAGCATTTT. Encoded protein: CASRGQRNQPQHF. The rearrangement joins TRBV6-5 to TRBJ1-5; D might be TRBD1 (5 bases). CDR3 length equals 13 residues. Trimming cost V 8 bases and J 2 bases, with 10 bases left between them. CDR1 is MNHEY and CDR2 is SVGAGI in the germline V gene.

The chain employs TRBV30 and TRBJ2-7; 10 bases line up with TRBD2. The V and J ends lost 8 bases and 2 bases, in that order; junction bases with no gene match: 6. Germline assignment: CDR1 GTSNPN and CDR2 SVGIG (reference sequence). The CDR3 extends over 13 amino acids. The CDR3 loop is CALRLAGAYEQYF. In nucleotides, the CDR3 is TGTGCCCTTAGACTAGCGGGCGCCTACGAGCAGTACTTC.

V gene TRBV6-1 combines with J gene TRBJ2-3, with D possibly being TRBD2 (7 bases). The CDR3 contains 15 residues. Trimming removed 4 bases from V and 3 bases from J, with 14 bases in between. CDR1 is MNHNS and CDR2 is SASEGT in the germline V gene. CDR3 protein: CASSVLRGGTDTQYF. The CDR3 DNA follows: TGTGCCAGCAGTGTCCTAAGGGGGGGGACAGATACGCAGTATTTT.

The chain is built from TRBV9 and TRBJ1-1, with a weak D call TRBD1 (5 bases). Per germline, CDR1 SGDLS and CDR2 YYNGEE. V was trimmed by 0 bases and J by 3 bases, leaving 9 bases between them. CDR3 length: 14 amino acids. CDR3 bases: TGTGCCAGCAGCGTAGCGGGGGTTGACACTGAAGCTTTCTTT. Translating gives CASSVAGVDTEAFF.

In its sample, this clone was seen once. CDR3 amino acids: CASSPLDSNEQFF. The CDR3 bases are TGTGCCAGCAGCCCCTTAGACAGCAATGAGCAGTTCTTC. V usage is TRBV5-4 and J usage is TRBJ2-1, with D possibly being TRBD1 (5 bases). Trimming stripped 4 bases from V and 6 bases from J, with 11 bases between. The CDR3 contains 13 residues. In germline, CDR1 is SGHNT, CDR2 YYREEE (reference sequence).

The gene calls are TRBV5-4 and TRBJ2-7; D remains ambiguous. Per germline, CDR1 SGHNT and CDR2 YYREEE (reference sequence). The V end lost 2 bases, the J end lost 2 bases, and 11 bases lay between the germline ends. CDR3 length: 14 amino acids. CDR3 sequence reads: CASSFGDFPYEQYF. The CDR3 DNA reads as TGTGCCAGCAGCTTCGGAGATTTCCCCTACGAGCAGTACTTC.

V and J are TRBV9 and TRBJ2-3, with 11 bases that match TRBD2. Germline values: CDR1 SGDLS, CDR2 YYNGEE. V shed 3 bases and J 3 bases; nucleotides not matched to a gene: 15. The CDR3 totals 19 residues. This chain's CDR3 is CASSADRALAGVETDTQYF. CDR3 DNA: TGTGCCAGCAGCGCCGACCGGGCACTAGCGGGAGTAGAGACAGATACGCAGTATTTT.

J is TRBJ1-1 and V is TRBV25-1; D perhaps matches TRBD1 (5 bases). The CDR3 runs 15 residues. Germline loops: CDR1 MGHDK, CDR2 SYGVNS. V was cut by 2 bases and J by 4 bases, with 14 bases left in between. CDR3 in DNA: TGTGCCAGCAGTGAACCCGGGGGTATAGGCACTGAAGCTTTCTTT. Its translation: CASSEPGGIGTEAFF.

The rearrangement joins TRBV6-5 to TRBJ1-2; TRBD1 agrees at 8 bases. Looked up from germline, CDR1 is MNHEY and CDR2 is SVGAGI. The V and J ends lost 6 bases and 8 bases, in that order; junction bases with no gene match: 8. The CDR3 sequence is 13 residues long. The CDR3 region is CASSTGTGRGYTF. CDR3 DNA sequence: TGTGCCAGCAGCACCGGGACAGGACGCGGCTACACCTTC.

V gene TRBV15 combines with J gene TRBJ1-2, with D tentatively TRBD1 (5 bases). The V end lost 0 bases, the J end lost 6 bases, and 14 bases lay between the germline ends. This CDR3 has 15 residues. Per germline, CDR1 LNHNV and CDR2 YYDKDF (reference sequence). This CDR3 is CATSRENRPPNGYTF. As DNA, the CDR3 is TGTGCCACCAGCAGAGAAAACAGGCCCCCGAATGGCTACACCTTC.

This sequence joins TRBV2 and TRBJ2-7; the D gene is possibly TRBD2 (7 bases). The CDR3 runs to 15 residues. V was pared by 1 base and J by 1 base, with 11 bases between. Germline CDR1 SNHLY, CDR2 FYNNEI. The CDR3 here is CASSEGGGESYEQYF. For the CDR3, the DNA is TGTGCCAGCAGTGAAGGGGGGGGCGAATCCTACGAGCAGTACTTC.